This T cell receptor (beta chain) is drawn from a study of a mutant IDH1 vaccine in newly diagnosed glioma. Note on this clone: Antigen: not known.

TCRdb's copy holds only in-frame clones and misses some; the assay was immunoSEQ multiplex PCR. The sample has over 55,000 clones; roughly four fifths are singletons. The time point is: week 35, safety follow-up. It was 300 ug of mutant IDH1 20-mer peptide that made up each vaccine dose, given with topical imiquimod. Tumors from donors were new WHO grade 3 or 4 IDH1-mutant astrocytomas with ATRX loss. There are 14 residues in the CDR3. Germline CDR1 reads SEHNR; CDR2 reads FQNEAQ (reference sequence). V lost 5 bases, J lost 7 bases, and 14 bases lay in between. Sequencing used PBMCs, obtained from a glioma patient whose treatment included an IDH1 peptide vaccine. The chain couples TRBV7-9 to TRBJ1-4; maybe TRBD1 (5 bases). This sequence was found in a man between 40 and 49 years old with glioma. CDR3 DNA: TGTGCCAGCAGCCAAGGGGCCGGAGGTGAAAAACTGTTTTTT. Translation: CASSQGAGGEKLFF.